This record covers a single TCR beta chain. This receptor's antigen is unknown. No base quality values were provided; no much bigger clone lies one nucleotide off. In the germline V gene, CDR1 corresponds to KGHSH and CDR2 to LQKENI. Cut back by 4 bases and 5 bases, the V and J ends lie 23 bases apart. The CDR3 spans 17 residues, from the cysteine through the phenylalanine. Only the CDR3 part of the read is kept: 51 bases, read in frame from the first base. Participants in the prospective study were aged about 18 to 95 years, lived in under 30 United States geographic areas, and enrolled through a virtual design. To assign participants to cohorts, the prospective study relied on clinical history that participants themselves reported in a screening survey and a study questionnaire. Exposed participants were defined as having been in contact with someone with a PCR-confirmed or clinician-diagnosed COVID-19 case within 2 weeks of study entry. Mobile phlebotomists in the prospective study collected whole blood, serum and a nasopharyngeal or oropharyngeal swab from every participant. Prospective study participants could optionally give additional blood draws and questionnaires over an approximately two-month period. Before DNA extraction, blood samples from the prospective study were shipped at room temperature or frozen.

This sample stems from a study of blood T cell repertoires in COVID-19 (TCRdb year 2020). Background on the whole study: Samples from collaborators originated in the United States, Italy and Spain and spanned both the acute and convalescent phases of COVID-19. Where available, HLA class I and class II types were obtained from metadata supplied by the sample provider rather than from assay-based typing. The material from the prospective study consisted of cDNA or gDNA derived from T cells, B-cell-depleted T cells, or PBMCs. Nearly every sample came with metadata listing a de-identified subject ID, COVID-19 status, age in years and sex. The repertoires were made available in a free public database intended to serve as a resource for research on the immune response to SARS-CoV-2. The samples were drawn from the first 160 participants of the ongoing ImmuneRACE study and from 950 to 1,500 subjects provided by 6 global collaborators. Subjects who had been exposed to COVID-19, were actively infected with it, or had recovered from it provided the deeply sampled blood TCRbeta repertoires that made up the dataset. The paper as a whole reports these results and caveats: Clinical and demographic metadata were provided uncurated, with the amount varying by source and participant.

The immunoSEQ Assay, a bias-controlled multiplex PCR, was used to amplify TCRbeta CDR3 regions from genomic DNA. Regarding the original processing steps: Within the assay, amplification of reference gene primers was used to estimate how many nucleated cells each sample contained. To quantify the absolute abundance of each unique TCRbeta CDR3 rearrangement, sequence reads were collapsed and filtered. Productive Simpson clonality was computed per sample as the square root of Simpson's diversity index over productive rearrangements. TCRdb mirrors the immuneACCESS table, restricted to in-frame sequences. Some clones are absent from its copies; in checked studies, under half trace to an unresolved V gene, and the reason for the others is unknown. V and J calls and clone size are as listed in that table; D and trimming were resolved from the DNA. For this sample there are around 400,000 clones; roughly 84% appear just once. The top ten hold roughly 1.4% of the sample.

Input material: PBMCs or T cells enriched from blood (not recorded which). The chain was built from TRBV18 and TRBJ2-5, with no reliable assignment of the D segment. The sequence was obtained from a woman between 18 and 29 years old who had been exposed to COVID-19. The sequenced DNA is TGTGCCAGCTCACTAATTCCTAGGTTCGGAGATGATGAGACCCAGTACTTC. Translation gives CASSLIPRFGDDETQYF. Here the CDR3 is joined to the reference TRBV18 and TRBJ2-5 genes, and the full variable domain is: NAGVMQNPRHLVRRRGQEARLRCSPMKGHSHVYWYRQLPEEGLKFMVYLQKENIIDESGMPKERFSAEFPKEGPSILRIQQVVRGDSAAYFCASSLIPRFGDDETQYFGPGTRLLVL.